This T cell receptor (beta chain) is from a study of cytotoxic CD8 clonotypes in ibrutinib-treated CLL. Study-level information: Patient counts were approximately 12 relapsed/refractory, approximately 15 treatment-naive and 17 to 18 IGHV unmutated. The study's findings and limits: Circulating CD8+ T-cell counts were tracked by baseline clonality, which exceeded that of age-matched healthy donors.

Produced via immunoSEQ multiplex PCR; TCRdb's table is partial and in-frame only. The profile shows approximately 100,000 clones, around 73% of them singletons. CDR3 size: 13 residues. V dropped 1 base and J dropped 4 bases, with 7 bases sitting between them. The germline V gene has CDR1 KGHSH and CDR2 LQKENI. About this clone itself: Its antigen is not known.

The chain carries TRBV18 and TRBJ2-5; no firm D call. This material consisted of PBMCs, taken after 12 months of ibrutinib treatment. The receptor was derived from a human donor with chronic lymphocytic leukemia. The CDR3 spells CASSPRQSETQYF. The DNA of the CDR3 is TGTGCCAGCTCACCACGGCAGTCAGAGACCCAGTACTTC.